This T cell receptor beta chain was documented in a study of OX40 agonist ivuxolimab in advanced cancers. Overall study: Patients took ivuxolimab, an agonistic anti-OX40 (CD134) antibody. General study findings and limits: Some of the lowest clonal expansion was seen in partial responders at 0.1-3.0 mg/kg.

The method was immunoSEQ multiplex PCR; TCRdb's version includes in-frame clones alone and lacks a portion of them. The sample shows around 130,000 clones, about 93% of them seen only once. In the case of this clone: Its matching antigen is unknown.

Per the germline V gene, CDR1 is MNHNY and CDR2 is SVGAGI (reference sequence). The CDR3 extends over 12 amino acids. V was shortened by 8 bases and J by 4 bases, with 11 bases between the two germline ends. Sample: CD4+ or CD8+ T cells sorted from blood, taken in a trial of the OX40 agonist ivuxolimab. The source is an adult with an advanced solid tumor such as melanoma, head and neck, liver or kidney cancer. The genes are TRBV6-6 and TRBJ1-1, with D unclear. In nucleotides, the CDR3 is TGTGCCAGCCGACCTGAGGGCACTGAAGCTTTCTTT. It codes for CASRPEGTEAFF.